These 5 T cell receptor beta chains share one sample of origin, sequenced in a study of cytomegalovirus exposure and HLA in healthy donors. PCR primers comprised 60 Vbeta and 13 Jbeta primers. The method was immunoSEQ multiplex PCR; TCRdb's version includes in-frame clones alone and lacks a portion of them. Among 110,000 to 150,000 clones listed, approximately 9% were seen once. The sample was PBMCs. The receptors stem from a male donor in good health and CMV-seronegative.

The chain carries TRBV4-1 and TRBJ2-7, with TRBD1 matching over 9 bases. The length of the CDR3 is 15 residues. The germline CDR1 and CDR2 sequences are MGHRA and YSYEKL. Losses at the gene ends were 0 bases for V and 2 bases for J; bases not matched to a gene: 2. The CDR3 DNA follows: TGCGCCAGCAGCCAAGACCGACAGGGGGCCTACGAGCAGTACTTC. Translation gives CASSQDRQGAYEQYF.

This clone was observed a few times. This chain uses TRBV13 with TRBJ2-7, with D possibly being TRBD2 (6 bases). Germline loops: CDR1 PRHDT, CDR2 FYEKMQ (reference sequence). This CDR3 is built from 14 residues. V was pared by 5 bases and J by 2 bases, with 13 bases between. The CDR3 DNA follows: TGTGCCAGCAGCAACGGGACTCTAACCTACGAGCAGTACTTC. Protein: CASSNGTLTYEQYF.

This clone came up a few times. V and J are TRBV28 and TRBJ2-7, with D perhaps TRBD2 (6 bases). This CDR3 has 16 residues. CDR1 and CDR2 from the germline V gene are MDHEN and SYDVKM. Trimming stripped 1 base from V and 5 bases from J, with 18 bases between. As DNA, the CDR3 is TGTGCCAGCAGTTTATCCCCAATAGGGGAGGACCACGAGCAGTACTTC. It translates to CASSLSPIGEDHEQYF.

This chain joins TRBV5-1 and TRBJ1-5; possible D gene TRBD1, 5 bases. The CDR3 contains 14 residues. Looked up from germline, CDR1 is SGHRS and CDR2 is YFSETQ. V was trimmed by 0 bases and J by 5 bases, leaving 9 bases between them. The CDR3: CASSLGAGHQPQHF. CDR3 in DNA: TGCGCCAGCAGCTTGGGGGCAGGGCATCAGCCCCAGCATTTT.

This clone was seen a few times. The CDR3 end shows no conserved phenylalanine or tryptophan, and so a read error is likely. It is unclear where the CDR3 begins or ends on the DNA, so no DNA is shown, and the CDR3 is as TCRdb lists it. The chain joins TRBV30 to TRBJ1-5; the table gives TRBD1 as D, unverified against the DNA. The CDR3 region is 8 residues in length, termini included. Germline lookup yields CDR1 GTSNPN and CDR2 SVGIG (reference sequence). This chain's CDR3 is CAWSVTRE.